This T cell receptor beta chain stems from a study of cytomegalovirus exposure and HLA in healthy donors. TCRdb's copy holds only in-frame clones and misses some; the assay was immunoSEQ multiplex PCR. The table shows under 200,000 clones, with about 90% occurring only once. This TCR was sampled from a woman aged 18-29 years in good health and CMV-seropositive. Sequenced: PBMCs.

CDR3 coding DNA: TGTGCCAGTAGTATTGGCGCGGACAGGGGGACGTCACCCCTCCACTTT. As protein: CASSIGADRGTSPLHF. The genes are TRBV19 and TRBJ1-6; the match to TRBD1 covers 10 bases. Germline CDR1 is LNHDA and CDR2 is SQIVND (reference sequence). The CDR3 loop spans 16 amino acids. V lost 3 bases and J lost 10; bases outside the gene matches: 9.